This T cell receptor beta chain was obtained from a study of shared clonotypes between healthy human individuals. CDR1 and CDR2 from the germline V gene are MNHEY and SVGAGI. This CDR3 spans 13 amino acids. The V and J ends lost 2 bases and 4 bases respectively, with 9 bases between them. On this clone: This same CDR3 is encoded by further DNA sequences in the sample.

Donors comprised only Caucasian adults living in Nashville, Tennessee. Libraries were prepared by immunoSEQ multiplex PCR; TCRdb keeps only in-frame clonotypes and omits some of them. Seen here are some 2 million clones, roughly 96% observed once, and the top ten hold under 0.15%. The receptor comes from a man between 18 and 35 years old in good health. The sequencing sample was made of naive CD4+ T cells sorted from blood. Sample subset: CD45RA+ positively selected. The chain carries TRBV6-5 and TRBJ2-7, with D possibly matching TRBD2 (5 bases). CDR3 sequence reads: CASSYLGGYEQYF. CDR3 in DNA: TGTGCCAGCAGTTACCTCGGCGGGTACGAGCAGTACTTC.